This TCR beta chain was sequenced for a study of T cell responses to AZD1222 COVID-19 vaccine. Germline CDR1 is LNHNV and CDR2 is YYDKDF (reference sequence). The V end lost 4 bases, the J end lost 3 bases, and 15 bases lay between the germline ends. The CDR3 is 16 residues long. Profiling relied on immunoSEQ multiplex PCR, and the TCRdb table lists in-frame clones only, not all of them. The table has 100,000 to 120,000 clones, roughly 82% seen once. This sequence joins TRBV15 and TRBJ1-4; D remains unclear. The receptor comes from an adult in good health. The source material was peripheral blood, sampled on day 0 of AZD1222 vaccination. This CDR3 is CATSIVRGNANEKLFF. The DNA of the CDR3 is TGTGCCACCAGCATCGTTCGTGGTAATGCTAATGAAAAACTGTTTTTT.